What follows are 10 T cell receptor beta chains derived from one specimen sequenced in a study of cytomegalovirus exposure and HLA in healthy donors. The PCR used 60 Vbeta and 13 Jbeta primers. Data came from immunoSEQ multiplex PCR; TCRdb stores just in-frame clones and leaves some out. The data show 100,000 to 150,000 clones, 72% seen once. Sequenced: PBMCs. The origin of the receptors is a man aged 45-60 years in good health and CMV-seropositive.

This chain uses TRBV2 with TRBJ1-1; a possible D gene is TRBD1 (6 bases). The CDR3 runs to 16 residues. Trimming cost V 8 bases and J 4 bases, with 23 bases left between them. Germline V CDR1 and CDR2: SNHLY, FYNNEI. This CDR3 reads CASGLRGGAKGTEAFF. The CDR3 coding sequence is TGTGCCAGCGGACTAAGGGGGGGGGCAAAGGGCACTGAAGCTTTCTTT. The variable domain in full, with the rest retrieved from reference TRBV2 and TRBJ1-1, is EPEVTQTPSHQVTQMGQEVILRCVPISNHLYFYWYRQILGQKVEFLVSFYNNEISEKSEIFDDQFSVERPDGSNFTLKIRSTKLEDSAMYFCASGLRGGAKGTEAFFGQGTRLTVV.

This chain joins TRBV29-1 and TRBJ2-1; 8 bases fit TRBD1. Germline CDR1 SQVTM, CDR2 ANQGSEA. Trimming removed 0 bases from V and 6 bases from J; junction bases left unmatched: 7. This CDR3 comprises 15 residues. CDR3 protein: CSVEDPGGATNEQFF. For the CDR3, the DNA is TGCAGCGTTGAAGATCCAGGGGGCGCCACCAATGAGCAGTTCTTC.

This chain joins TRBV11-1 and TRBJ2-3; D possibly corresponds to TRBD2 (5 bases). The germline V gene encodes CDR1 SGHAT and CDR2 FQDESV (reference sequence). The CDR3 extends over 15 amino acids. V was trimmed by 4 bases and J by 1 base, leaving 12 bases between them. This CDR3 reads CASSSWAGRTDTQYF. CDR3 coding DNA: TGTGCCAGCAGCTCTTGGGCGGGTCGCACAGATACGCAGTATTTT.

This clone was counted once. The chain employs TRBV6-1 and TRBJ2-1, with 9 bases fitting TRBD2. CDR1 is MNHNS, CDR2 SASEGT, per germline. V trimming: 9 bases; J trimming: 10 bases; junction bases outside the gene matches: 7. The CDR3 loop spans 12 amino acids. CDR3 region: CASIAGEREQFF. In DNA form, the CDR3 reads TGTGCCAGTATAGCGGGAGAAAGGGAGCAGTTCTTC.

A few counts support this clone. For the CDR3, the DNA is TGCGCCAGCAGCCTCAGGGAAACTGAAGCTTTCTTT. Its protein product is CASSLRETEAFF. This chain links TRBV4-1 with TRBJ1-1; D might be TRBD1 (5 bases). V was cut by 4 bases and J by 5 bases, with 8 bases left in between. The CDR3 loop spans 12 amino acids. Germline V gene lookup returns CDR1 MGHRA and CDR2 YSYEKL.

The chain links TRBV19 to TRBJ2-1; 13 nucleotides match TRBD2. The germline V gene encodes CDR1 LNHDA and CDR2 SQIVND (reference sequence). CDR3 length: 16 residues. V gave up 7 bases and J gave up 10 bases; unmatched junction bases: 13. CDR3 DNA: TGTGCCAGTAAAACTTATGGGACTAGCGGGGCGGACGAGCAGTTCTTC. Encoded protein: CASKTYGTSGADEQFF.

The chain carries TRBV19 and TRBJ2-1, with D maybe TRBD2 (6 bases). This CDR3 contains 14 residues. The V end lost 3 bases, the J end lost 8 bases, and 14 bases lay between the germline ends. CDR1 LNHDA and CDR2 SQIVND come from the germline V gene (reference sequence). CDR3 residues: CASSMLAGGDEQFF. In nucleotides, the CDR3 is TGTGCCAGTAGTATGCTAGCAGGCGGGGATGAGCAGTTCTTC.

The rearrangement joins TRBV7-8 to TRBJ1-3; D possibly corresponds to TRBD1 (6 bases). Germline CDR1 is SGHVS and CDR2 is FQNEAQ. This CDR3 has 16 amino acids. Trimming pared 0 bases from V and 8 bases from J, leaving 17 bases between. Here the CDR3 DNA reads TGTGCCAGCAGCTTAGCGTTGGGGGCGCTTTCGGACACCATATATTTT. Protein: CASSLALGALSDTIYF.

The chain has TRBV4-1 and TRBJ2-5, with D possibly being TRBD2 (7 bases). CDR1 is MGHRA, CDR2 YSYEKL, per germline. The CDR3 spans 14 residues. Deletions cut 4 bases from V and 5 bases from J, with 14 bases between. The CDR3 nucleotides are TGCGCCAGCAGCCTGAAACAGGGAGGGGAGACCCAGTACTTC. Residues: CASSLKQGGETQYF.

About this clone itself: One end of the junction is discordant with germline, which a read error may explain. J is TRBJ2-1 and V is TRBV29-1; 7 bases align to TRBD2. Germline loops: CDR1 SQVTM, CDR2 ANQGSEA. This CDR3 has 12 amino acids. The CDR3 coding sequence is TGCGGCGTTGAGGGACTAAAAAATGAGCAGTTCTTC. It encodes CGVEGLKNEQFF.